This TCR beta chain was sequenced for a study of blood T cells in healthy people across ages. Points from the study as a whole: A roughly linear fall in TCR beta diversity per million T cells was seen with increasing age.

Trimming stripped 4 bases from V and 1 base from J, with 14 bases between. Germline assignment: CDR1 SGHNT and CDR2 YYREEE (reference sequence). The CDR3 length is 15 residues. Details on this clonotype: Its antigen is unknown.

Next came a second PCR, run for about 7 to 12 cycles, which used a sample-barcoded 5' primer along with a J-beta primer mix. Individual samples furnished no less than 2.5 million CDR3-containing paired-end reads apiece. TCRdb used MiXCR to reprocess the 5' RACE reads, holding one entry per CDR3 protein. The data hold under 800,000 distinct CDR3 sequences, with about 42% observed a single time. The study drew donors from healthy Caucasian individuals in Russia aged 6 to 90. This chain connects TRBV5-4 to TRBJ1-1; TRBD1 might be the D (6 bases). The sample was blood. This receptor was taken from a woman aged 60-75 years in good health. DNA for the CDR3: TGTGCCAGCAGCACACCGACAGGCGCGAACACTGAAGCTTTCTTT. Translated: CASSTPTGANTEAFF.